This T cell receptor (beta chain) was recorded in a study of shared clonotypes between healthy human individuals (dated by TCRdb to between 2020 and 2021). Context from the whole study: The cohort comprised a couple of women and three men aged 18 to 49 years. Per donor, leukapheresis produced somewhere between about 0.94 and 9 billion PBMCs. Per donor, three plates each were used for CD4 naive and CD4 memory, two for CD8 naive, and one for CD8 memory. Different laboratories and diverse techniques were used to prepare libraries and sequence TCR repertoires, to increase sequencing depth and limit assay-specific biases. The study deeply sequenced blood TCR repertoires of about 5 healthy adults to estimate repertoire size and the extent of clonotype sharing between individuals.

From the germline V gene, CDR1 is MDHEN and CDR2 is SYDVKM. Taken from cysteine to phenylalanine, the CDR3 has 15 residues. Only the CDR3 DNA is retained, 45 bases long and in frame from the first base. V was cut back by 6 bases and J by 3 bases, leaving a gap of 17 bases between them. The donors were healthy, HIV-negative adults with no recently reported acute infections or vaccinations. Every donor was a Caucasian adult living in Nashville, Tennessee, USA. Magnetic negative selection was used to enrich CD4+ T cells, after which naive cells were positively selected on CD45RA and the negative fraction became the memory subset. After blood collection by leukapheresis, PBMCs were isolated using Ficoll-Histopaque density gradient centrifugation and then cryopreserved in the vapor phase of liquid nitrogen. Analytical flow cytometry was used to check the purity and quantity of every magnetically sorted T cell population. From each sorted fraction, genomic DNA was isolated and quantified by UV absorbance on a Nanodrop 2000c.

In this sample, this clone turned up once. Its antigen is unknown. The record has no base qualities; no much larger clone is one base away. Paper-wide results and their limitations: Even with the large sequencing depth, rarefaction of the sorted-subset datasets indicated that sequencing was incomplete. The genetic and exposure-history diversity represented was limited by the small number of donors. When several donors were compared, the shared fraction of clonotypes was around 5.1% for naive CD4, around 3.6% for naive CD8, more than 2% for memory CD4, and less than 0.45% for memory CD8. Pairwise subsampling led to the expectation that sequencing depth would affect the degree of clonotype sharing among donors. Naive subsets generally had larger estimated clonotype richness than memory subsets did. Compared with non-shared clonotypes, the clonotypes found in all four sorted-subset donors had higher generation probabilities. Sampling was limited to blood, and TCR repertoires in tissue likely differ from TCR repertoires in blood.

Using the deep immunoSEQ assay, TCR CDR3 regions were amplified from genomic DNA by multiplex PCR. Extracted genomic DNA from each cell subset was distributed evenly across all wells of several immunoSEQ 96-well plates, and each plate was treated as a replicate. For sorted subsets, approximately 200 ng of genomic DNA, equivalent to 30,000 or so T cell genomes, went into each replicate PCR. Purified libraries were measured with a Qubit 3.0 fluorometer, size-checked on a Bioanalyzer 2100, and measured again with the KAPA Library Quantification kit. Every immunoSEQ 96-well plate was sequenced on a dedicated single-read 150-cycle Illumina NextSeq 550 flow cell. As for how the authors treated the data: The immunoSEQ output contained only junctional sequences without quality scores, so filtering could not match that applied to full-length reads. To assign V/J genes and CDR3, sequences were annotated using PyIR, a Python wrapper for IgBLAST v1.9, with IMGT germline references. Reads with weak V/J assignments (E-value above 1e-6), missing CDR3, stop codons, out-of-frame junctions, or ambiguous translated residues were removed. V3J clonotypes were defined as sequences sharing an identical inferred V gene, J gene, and CDR3 amino acid sequence. Percentage overlap between repertoires was computed as shared unique clonotypes divided by the size of the smaller repertoire. Three approaches were used to assess repertoire richness: RTK rarefaction, the Chao1 estimator, and Recon v2.1 estimates of unobserved clonotypes. OLGA was used to compute generation probabilities for all TCRbeta clonotypes that the gDNA method yielded from a handful of donors. TCRdb obtained this table from immuneACCESS and retained in-frame rearrangements with V and J assigned. These tables miss some clones; where compared with another copy, unresolved V genes account for less than half of the shortfall, and the remainder is unexplained. The V and J calls and clone size come from that table; D and trimming were worked out from the DNA. The sample contains some 2,400,000 clones, approximately 96% of them found a single time. The ten largest clonotypes hold roughly 0.13% of the sample.

The sequenced sample was naive CD4+ T cells sorted from blood. Taken with the paper, the label for cell subset or site translates to: CD45RA+ positively selected. The rearranged segments are TRBV28 and TRBJ1-2; confidence is insufficient to name the D gene. The receptor was isolated from a man between 18 and 29 years old in good health. The bases read TGTGCCAGCAGGCCCGGAGGGTTCCGGGACTATGGCTACACCTTC. This translates into CASRPGGFRDYGYTF.